Included here is one T cell receptor (beta chain) sequence, with context. What it recognizes is unknown. The data are from a study of PD-L1 blockade in urothelial cancer. Study details: The year 2014 saw patients start atezolizumab, 1,200 mg intravenously every 3 weeks. Across blood samples, T cells had a median count of roughly 140,000. Regarding the study as a whole: Stronger expansion of tumor-associated clones in blood at 3 weeks distinguished durable-benefit patients.

The repertoire was sequenced with immunoSEQ multiplex PCR; TCRdb's copy has only in-frame clones and lacks some. The sample shows some 100,000 clones, approximately 91% of them seen only once. CDR3 size: 13 residues. V lost 0 bases and J lost 7, with 7 bases in between. Germline-derived CDR1 and CDR2 are KGHSH and LQKENI. The chain carries TRBV18 and TRBJ2-1; maybe TRBD2 (6 bases). Sequencing was performed on PBMCs, taken around atezolizumab (anti-PD-L1) treatment. The clonotype comes from a woman at least 80 years old with urothelial cancer. The CDR3 DNA reads as TGTGCCAGCTCACCACCTGGGAGGAATGAGCAGTTCTTC. This encodes CASSPPGRNEQFF.